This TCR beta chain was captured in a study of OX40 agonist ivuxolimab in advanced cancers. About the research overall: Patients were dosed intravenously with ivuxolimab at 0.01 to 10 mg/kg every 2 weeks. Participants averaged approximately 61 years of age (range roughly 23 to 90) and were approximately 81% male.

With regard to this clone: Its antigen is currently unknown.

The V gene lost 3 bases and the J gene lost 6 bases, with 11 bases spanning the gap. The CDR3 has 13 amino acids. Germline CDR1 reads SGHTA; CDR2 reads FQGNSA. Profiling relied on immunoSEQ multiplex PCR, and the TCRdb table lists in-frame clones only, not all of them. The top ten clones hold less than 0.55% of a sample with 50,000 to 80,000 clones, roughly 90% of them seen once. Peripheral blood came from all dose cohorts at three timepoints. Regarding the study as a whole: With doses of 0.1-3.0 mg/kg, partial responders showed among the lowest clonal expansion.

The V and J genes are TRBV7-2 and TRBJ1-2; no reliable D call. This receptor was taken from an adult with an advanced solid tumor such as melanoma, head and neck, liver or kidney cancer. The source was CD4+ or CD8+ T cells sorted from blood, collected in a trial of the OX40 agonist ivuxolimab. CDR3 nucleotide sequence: TGTGCCAGCAGCTTCGACGGGCTGCATGGCTACACCTTC. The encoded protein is CASSFDGLHGYTF.